This T cell receptor beta chain stems from a study of blood T cell repertoires in COVID-19. Study-level background: T cells, B-cell-depleted T cells, or PBMCs provided the cDNA or gDNA that served as material.

This clone was recorded a few times. Per the study methods: Reference gene primer amplification yielded estimated nucleated cell counts. TCRdb's table, derived via immunoSEQ multiplex PCR, lists solely in-frame clones and lacks some. V and J calls and clone size are as listed in that table; D and trimming were resolved from the DNA. The sample records 130,000 to 150,000 clones, 88% being singletons. V lost 0 bases and J lost 5, with 7 bases in between. CDR3 length equals 14 residues. The V gene's germline CDR1 is MRHNA and CDR2 SNTAGT. The TCR originated in a woman in her 30s with acute COVID-19. The rearrangement links TRBV6-4 to TRBJ2-2; D is unclear. The sequenced material came from PBMCs or T cells enriched from blood (not recorded which). CDR3 residues: CASSDSTGTGELFF. The DNA of the CDR3 is TGTGCCAGCAGTGACTCGACCGGGACCGGGGAGCTGTTTTTT.